This entry is about one T cell receptor (beta chain). This CDR3 is 14 amino acids long. V lost 4 bases and J 3 bases, leaving 13 bases between the germline ends. Germline CDR1 reads MDHEN; CDR2 reads SYDVKM. Followed longitudinally, the Seattle patients had been enrolled during active infection. The record originates from a study of blood T cell repertoires in COVID-19. Study-level background: Samples of COVID-19 (acute and convalescent) were obtained from the United States, Italy and Spain.

Method: immunoSEQ multiplex PCR; TCRdb's copy keeps in-frame clones and lacks some. The sample has a few hundred thousand clones; 70% to 90% are singletons. Sequencing used peripheral blood. The clonotype comes from a woman between 65 and 79 years old with COVID-19, enrolled during active disease. The V gene is TRBV28, the J gene TRBJ2-7; TRBD1 is a possible D gene (6 bases). The CDR3 nucleotides read TGTGCCAGCAGTTCTGACAGGTCGAACTACGAGCAGTACTTC. This sequence encodes CASSSDRSNYEQYF.